The 29 T cell receptor beta chains in this list originate from one sample, sequenced in a study of blood T cell repertoires in COVID-19. This table comes from immunoSEQ multiplex PCR, and its TCRdb copy is limited to in-frame clones, with some not included. The sample has fewer than 110,000 clones; 70% to 90% are singletons. The sequencing input was peripheral blood. These receptors were obtained from a man aged 50 or older in a cohort sampled during active COVID-19.

CDR3 in DNA: TGTGCCAGCAGTCTGGAGATCGGGGTCTACGGAAACACCATATATTTT. It codes for CASSLEIGVYGNTIYF. This chain uses TRBV7-9 with TRBJ1-3; D is unresolved. The V gene's germline CDR1 is SEHNR and CDR2 FQNEAQ (reference sequence). The CDR3 length is 16 residues. The ends were cut back, 6 bases at V and 4 bases at J, with 19 bases in the middle.

This clone was detected only once. This chain connects TRBV29-1 to TRBJ2-1, with D possibly matching TRBD2 (6 bases). Germline V gene lookup returns CDR1 SQVTM and CDR2 ANQGSEA. This CDR3 has 13 residues. Trimming pared 4 bases from V and 8 bases from J, leaving 15 bases between. CDR3 region: CSVGRDFIDEQFF. The CDR3 bases are TGCAGCGTTGGCCGGGACTTTATTGATGAGCAGTTCTTC.

Details on this clone: One end of the junction varies from germline; a read error may be responsible. The chain links TRBV12-3 or TRBV12-4 to TRBJ2-7; D possibly corresponds to TRBD1 (6 bases). This CDR3 has 12 residues. The chain's CDR3 is CASSAGTRGLFF. Here the CDR3 DNA reads TGTGCCAGCAGCGCCGGGACAAGGGGTTTGTTCTTC.

The chain uses TRBV11-2 and TRBJ2-1; TRBD1 agrees at 8 bases. The length of the CDR3 is 14 residues. Losses at the gene ends were 5 bases for V and 4 bases for J; bases not matched to a gene: 4. The germline V gene has CDR1 SGHAT and CDR2 FQNNGV. The CDR3 loop reads CASSPDRGYNEQFF. CDR3 DNA sequence: TGTGCCAGCAGCCCTGACAGGGGTTACAATGAGCAGTTCTTC.

The chain employs TRBV5-4 and TRBJ2-2; 8 bases match TRBD2. The CDR3 covers 16 residues. The germline gives CDR1 SGHNT, CDR2 YYREEE (reference sequence). With V trimmed by 1 base and J by 6 bases, 8 bases remained unmatched. The CDR3 DNA is TGTGCCAGCAGCTTGCGGGGTCATAGCGGGGCCGGGGAGCTGTTTTTT. Translating gives CASSLRGHSGAGELFF.

This rearrangement joins TRBV11-3 to TRBJ2-2; 7 bases fit TRBD2. Germline values: CDR1 SGHNT, CDR2 YENEEA. With V trimmed by 3 bases and J by 2 bases, 6 bases remained unmatched. This CDR3 region has 16 residues. CDR3 DNA: TGTGCCAGCAGCTTTAGGCTAGCGGCTAACACCGGGGAGCTGTTTTTT. Translated, it gives CASSFRLAANTGELFF.

This chain links TRBV11-3 with TRBJ2-5; D not certain. Germline values: CDR1 SGHNT, CDR2 YENEEA. The CDR3 consists of 13 residues. Trimming took off 4 bases at V and 4 bases at J, with 10 bases between the two ends. CDR3 nucleotide sequence: TGTGCCAGCAGCTCATACAGATCAGAGACCCAGTACTTC. This translates into CASSSYRSETQYF.

The chain combines TRBV5-1 with TRBJ1-2; D might be TRBD1 (6 bases). Trimming shortened V by 6 bases and J by 6 bases, and 15 bases separated the two germline ends. The CDR3 runs to 13 residues. The germline CDR1 and CDR2 sequences are SGHRS and YFSETQ. The CDR3 here is CASNWWGGHGYTF. CDR3 DNA sequence: TGCGCCAGCAACTGGTGGGGGGGCCATGGCTACACCTTC.

This chain links TRBV18 with TRBJ2-7; TRBD1 aligns across 8 bases. The CDR3 is 16 residues long. V lost 2 bases, J lost 0 bases, and 6 bases stayed unmatched. Germline V gene data show CDR1 as KGHSH and CDR2 as LQKENI. CDR3 in amino acids: CASSPGRGPLSYEQYV. CDR3 nucleotide sequence: TGTGCCAGCTCACCAGGCAGGGGGCCCCTCTCCTACGAGCAGTACGTC.

This sequence joins TRBV10-2 and TRBJ1-2, with D possibly being TRBD1 (5 bases). Trimming left V 0 bases short and J 7 bases short, with 18 bases between. The V gene's germline CDR1 is WSHSY and CDR2 SAAADI. This CDR3 has 16 amino acids. The CDR3 DNA sequence: TGCGCCAGCAGTGAGTCGCGGGCGGGGCTCGGCGGTGGCTACACCTTC. This gives the protein CASSESRAGLGGGYTF.

The CDR3 DNA sequence: TGCGCCAGCAGCTCGGGACCCCGGGACAGAAAGTACGTC. Translating gives CASSSGPRDRKYV. The rearrangement joins TRBV5-1 to TRBJ2-7, with 7 bases that match TRBD1. Germline V gives CDR1 SGHRS, CDR2 YFSETQ. V dropped 3 bases and J dropped 11; count of bases not matched to a gene: 11. The CDR3 extends over 13 amino acids.

This chain uses TRBV5-1 with TRBJ2-2; 8 positions agree with TRBD1. Trimming cost V 3 bases and J 5 bases; bases outside gene matches: 6. Germline CDR1 and CDR2: SGHRS and YFSETQ. This CDR3 contains 15 residues. The CDR3 DNA reads TGCGCCAGCAGCTCCGACAGGGGAGGAACCGGGGAGCTGTTTTTT. It translates to CASSSDRGGTGELFF. Full variable domain (rest looked up from reference TRBV5-1 and TRBJ2-2): KAGVTQTPRYLIKTRGQQVTLSCSPISGHRSVSWYQQTPGQGLQFLFEYFSETQRNKGNFPGRFSGRQFSNSRSEMNVSTLELGDSALYLCASSSDRGGTGELFFGEGSRLTVL.

The CDR3 is CASSFFRQGGTEAFF. The CDR3 region has the DNA TGTGCCAGCAGCTTTTTCCGGCAGGGGGGTACTGAAGCTTTCTTT. The chain recombines TRBV7-9 with TRBJ1-1; 7 bases fit TRBD1. The CDR3 is 15 residues long. In germline, CDR1 is SEHNR, CDR2 FQNEAQ (reference sequence). Trimming at V came to 3 bases and at J to 5 bases, leaving 9 bases not matched to a gene.

V gene TRBV5-4 combines with J gene TRBJ2-7; 8 bases map to TRBD2. This CDR3 spans 14 amino acids. The junction had 2 bases not matched to a gene; V was cut back by 3 bases and J by 0 bases. Germline lookup yields CDR1 SGHNT and CDR2 YYREEE (reference sequence). CDR3 region: CASSSGLASYEQYF. The CDR3 coding sequence is TGTGCCAGCAGCTCCGGACTAGCCTCCTACGAGCAGTACTTC.

The chain uses TRBV20-1 and TRBJ1-6; tentative D call: TRBD1 (5 bases). The germline V gene encodes CDR1 DFQATT and CDR2 SNEGSKA (reference sequence). This CDR3 has 14 residues. V was shortened by 3 bases and J by 6 bases, with 12 bases between the two germline ends. The CDR3 nucleotides are TGCAGTGCTAGTGCCGGGGGGGTTAATTCACCCCTCCACTTT. Its protein product is CSASAGGVNSPLHF.

V and J are TRBV9 and TRBJ2-5, with 9 nucleotides matching TRBD2. After removal of 5 bases from V and 4 bases from J, the junction contained 9 bases not matched to a gene. CDR3 length: 15 residues. Germline V gene lookup returns CDR1 SGDLS and CDR2 YYNGEE. CDR3 residues: CASSGRSGGPETQYF. The CDR3 DNA follows: TGTGCCAGCAGTGGGAGGAGCGGGGGGCCAGAGACCCAGTACTTC.

The genes are TRBV5-4 and TRBJ1-2; 8 nucleotides line up with TRBD1. The V and J ends lost 4 bases and 6 bases, in that order; junction bases with no gene match: 8. Germline V lookup: CDR1 SGHNT, CDR2 YYREEE (reference sequence). The CDR3 consists of 14 residues. The CDR3 here is CASSTRTGPDGYTF. The CDR3 coding sequence is TGTGCCAGCAGCACCCGGACAGGGCCAGATGGCTACACCTTC.

J is TRBJ1-2 and V is TRBV21-1; the DNA was not used to check the table's D call, TRBD1. TRBV21-1 is deemed a pseudogene. The CDR3 length is 15 residues. The CDR3: CASSIRDREIYGYTF. Here the CDR3 DNA reads TGTGCCAGCAGCATCCGGGACAGGGAGATATATGGCTACACCTTC.

The chain has TRBV5-3 and TRBJ2-2; tentatively, D is TRBD2 (6 bases). Being an ORF, TRBV5-3 has a function that is uncertain. The CDR3 has 17 residues. The ends were cut back, 3 bases at V and 1 base at J, with 16 bases in the middle. The CDR3 spells CARSSPRGKVNTGELFF. As DNA, the CDR3 is TGTGCCAGAAGCTCACCCCGGGGGAAGGTGAACACCGGGGAGCTGTTTTTT.

This sequence joins TRBV7-2 and TRBJ2-5; a possible D gene is TRBD2 (6 bases). CDR1 is SGHTA, CDR2 FQGNSA, per germline. Trimming shortened V by 5 bases and J by 3 bases, and 16 bases separated the two germline ends. CDR3 size: 15 residues. The CDR3 DNA is TGTGCCAGCAGCCCTCTCGAGGCGGGGAAAGAGACCCAGTACTTC. Amino acid sequence: CASSPLEAGKETQYF. Supplemented by reference TRBV7-2 and TRBJ2-5, the full variable domain reads GAGVSQSPSNKVTEKGKDVELRCDPISGHTALYWYRQSLGQGLEFLIYFQGNSAPDKSGLPSDRFSAERTGGSVSTLTIQRTQQEDSAVYLCASSPLEAGKETQYFGPGTRLLVL.

V gene TRBV9 combines with J gene TRBJ1-1; D is undetermined. In germline, CDR1 is SGDLS, CDR2 YYNGEE. The CDR3 has 14 amino acids. Trimming removed 0 bases from V and 4 bases from J, with 10 bases in between. This CDR3 reads CASSVGGSVTEAFF. CDR3 coding DNA: TGTGCCAGCAGCGTAGGTGGGAGTGTCACTGAAGCTTTCTTT.

The chain has TRBV2 and TRBJ1-3, with D maybe TRBD1 (5 bases). Germline V gene sequence: CDR1 SNHLY, CDR2 FYNNEI. V was cut by 7 bases and J by 4 bases, with 17 bases left in between. The CDR3 runs to 15 residues. The CDR3 here is CASTQGAAGGNTIYF. CDR3 DNA: TGTGCCAGCACCCAAGGGGCGGCGGGGGGAAACACCATATATTTT.

The chain joins TRBV4-2 to TRBJ2-1; 12 positions match TRBD2. The germline gives CDR1 LGHNA, CDR2 YNFKEQ. The V gene end was trimmed by 1 base and the J gene end by 6 bases; junction bases not matched to a gene: 7. The CDR3 is 17 residues long. CDR3 bases: TGTGCCAGCAGCCAAGCTAGCGGGGGGGGCTATGTCAATGAGCAGTTCTTC. Protein product: CASSQASGGGYVNEQFF.

This clone appeared a few times. The genes are TRBV3-1 (or the pseudogene TRBV3-2) and TRBJ2-4, with 8 bases identical to TRBD1. V lost 0 bases to trimming and J lost 9 bases; unmatched junction nucleotides: 10. The germline CDR1 and CDR2 sequences are LGHDT and YNNKEL (reference sequence). The CDR3 covers 16 residues. DNA for the CDR3: TGTGCCAGCAGCCAAGATACCGGGACAGGTAATGTCATTCAGTACTTC. Translated, it gives CASSQDTGTGNVIQYF.

The rearrangement links TRBV20-1 to TRBJ1-5, with D possibly TRBD1 on 5 matching bases. V lost 4 bases and J 6 bases, leaving 7 bases between the germline ends. Germline assignment: CDR1 DFQATT and CDR2 SNEGSKA (reference sequence). This CDR3 has 11 residues. As DNA, the CDR3 is TGCAGTGCTAAAGGGGTTCAGCCCCAGCATTTT. This encodes CSAKGVQPQHF.

In this sample, this clone turned up a few times. This chain connects TRBV5-1 to TRBJ1-6; the match to TRBD1 covers 9 bases. The CDR3 is 15 amino acids. V gave up 0 bases and J gave up 9 bases; unmatched junction bases: 4. Germline CDR1 reads SGHRS; CDR2 reads YFSETQ. The CDR3 protein is CASSLAAGQGSPLHF. CDR3 bases: TGCGCCAGCAGCTTGGCCGCGGGACAGGGTTCACCCCTCCACTTT.

The chain carries TRBV21-1 and TRBJ2-6; the D call TRBD1 from the table was never checked on the DNA. TRBV21-1 represents a pseudogene. This CDR3 has 19 residues. This CDR3 is CASSLILYRGVSGANVLTF. CDR3 nucleotide sequence: TGTGCCAGCAGCCTCATTTTGTACAGGGGGGTATCTGGGGCCAACGTCCTGACTTTC.

V is TRBV28 and J is TRBJ1-2; 9 bases are a match to TRBD1. CDR3 length: 17 amino acids. Germline CDR1 and CDR2: MDHEN and SYDVKM. V trimming: 7 bases; J trimming: 8 bases; junction bases outside the gene matches: 20. CDR3 in amino acids: CASIRALGQGRPWGYTF. For the CDR3, the DNA is TGTGCCAGCATCCGTGCCCTGGGACAGGGTCGTCCTTGGGGCTACACCTTC.

This clone was seen once. The rearrangement uses TRBV7-8 and TRBJ1-5; D gene uncertain. CDR3 length: 14 amino acids. Germline V gives CDR1 SGHVS, CDR2 FQNEAQ. V gave up 2 bases and J gave up 11 bases, with 16 bases separating them. The DNA of the CDR3 is TGTGCCAGCAGCTTAAGCGGGCGAGAATCAGCCCAGCATTTT. Translated: CASSLSGRESAQHF.